Described below is a single TCR beta chain sequence and its context. Its antigen remains unknown. In TCRdb, the multiplex PCR reads were re-called with MiXCR into one record per CDR3 protein. The sample has 33,000 or so distinct CDR3 sequences; about 63% are singletons. The J segment lost 1 base and the V segment lost 0 bases, leaving 0 bases of the junction unmatched. CDR3 size: 15 residues. Germline CDR1 reads SGDLS; CDR2 reads YYNGEE. The sample comes from a study of breast tumors, draining lymph nodes, adjacent tissues. Study findings and constraints: Data only fit, rather than demonstrated, lymph node origin of most tumor T cells.

The chain is built from TRBV9 and TRBJ2-7, with TRBD2 identical over 11 bases. This receptor was obtained from a female donor with breast cancer. Some clones in this sample may be carry-over from other donors' samples. Sequenced material: breast tumor tissue. As DNA, the CDR3 is TGTGCCAGCAGCGTAGGACTAGCGGGATCCTACGAGCAGTACTTC. This gives the protein CASSVGLAGSYEQYF.